This TCR beta chain was recovered during a study of blood T cell repertoires in COVID-19. Germline V CDR1 and CDR2: SGHAT, FQDESV (reference sequence). The CDR3 has 15 amino acids. The ends were cut back, 5 bases at V and 7 bases at J, with 18 bases in the middle. Here immunoSEQ multiplex PCR was the method, and the copy in TCRdb shows in-frame clones only, minus some. The table shows about 210,000 clones, with almost 85% occurring only once. The chain employs TRBV11-1 and TRBJ2-1, with a weak D call TRBD2 (5 bases). Source material: peripheral blood. The source is a woman in her 40s with acute or convalescent COVID-19. CDR3 in DNA: TGTGCCAGCAGCCTTACGAGGGCACTACAGAATGAGCAGTTCTTC. This translates into CASSLTRALQNEQFF.